Below are 13 T cell receptor beta chains sequenced from a single sample in a study of T cell responses to AZD1222 COVID-19 vaccine. Libraries were prepared by immunoSEQ multiplex PCR; TCRdb keeps only in-frame clonotypes and omits some of them. The sample holds some 130,000 clones, approximately 84% seen once. Sequenced material: peripheral blood, taken on day 0 of AZD1222 vaccination. The receptors were sampled from an adult in good health.

J is TRBJ1-3 and V is TRBV28; D possibly corresponds to TRBD1 (5 bases). Looked up from germline, CDR1 is MDHEN and CDR2 is SYDVKM. Trimming took 8 bases from V and 3 from J, leaving 20 bases between them. The CDR3 runs to 16 residues. CDR3: CASLGTIGARGNTIYF. The CDR3 DNA is TGTGCCAGCTTGGGCACAATTGGGGCGCGTGGAAACACCATATATTTT.

Comments on this clone: The same CDR3 also results from other DNA sequences found in this sample. CDR3 protein: CASSQDRANSPLHF. Here the CDR3 DNA reads TGTGCCAGCAGCCAGGACAGGGCAAATTCACCCCTCCACTTT. This chain joins TRBV3-1 (or the pseudogene TRBV3-2) and TRBJ1-6, with 8 bases that match TRBD1. Germline-derived CDR1 and CDR2 are LGHDT and YNNKEL (reference sequence). The trim removed 3 bases at V and 7 bases at J, leaving 2 bases unmatched. This CDR3 is 14 amino acids long.

The chain employs TRBV10-3 and TRBJ1-5; a possible D gene is TRBD1 (5 bases). Trimming removed 4 bases from V and 3 bases from J, with 10 bases in between. Germline CDR1 reads ENHRY; CDR2 reads SYGVKD. The CDR3 loop spans 14 amino acids. In DNA, the CDR3 is TGTGCCATCAGTGCGGGGGGGAACAATCAGCCCCAGCATTTT. Its protein product is CAISAGGNNQPQHF.

The chain has TRBV28 and TRBJ1-2, with 8 bases aligning to TRBD1. CDR3 length: 16 amino acids. Germline CDR1 is MDHEN and CDR2 is SYDVKM. V lost 3 bases, J lost 2 bases, and 8 bases stayed unmatched. CDR3 DNA: TGTGCCAGCAGTTTCGGGCAGGGGGCAGGGAACTATGGCTACACCTTC. Its translation: CASSFGQGAGNYGYTF.

The chain has TRBV6-5 and TRBJ1-3, with no clear D. The CDR3 loop spans 14 amino acids. Germline V gene sequence: CDR1 MNHEY, CDR2 SVGAGI. The germline V and J ends were trimmed by 6 bases and 8 bases, with 17 bases remaining between them. CDR3 residues: CASRDSGEWDTIYF. Here the CDR3 DNA reads TGTGCCAGCAGAGATTCAGGCGAGTGGGACACCATATATTTT.

V gene TRBV19 combines with J gene TRBJ2-2; D gene uncertain. The CDR3 extends over 15 amino acids. The germline CDR1 and CDR2 sequences are LNHDA and SQIVND (reference sequence). Trimming stripped 0 bases from V and 0 bases from J, with 5 bases between. The CDR3 DNA sequence: TGTGCCAGTAGTATAGATAGGCCGAACACCGGGGAGCTGTTTTTT. This translates into CASSIDRPNTGELFF.

This chain joins TRBV6-6 and TRBJ1-3; D is unclear. The germline V and J ends were trimmed by 9 bases and 2 bases, with 8 bases remaining between them. The CDR3 spans 12 residues. Germline CDR1 MNHNY, CDR2 SVGAGI (reference sequence). CDR3 coding DNA: TGTGCCAGTCAGGTAGCTGGAAACACCATATATTTT. It encodes CASQVAGNTIYF.

The chain recombines TRBV15 with TRBJ1-2; TRBD1 matches at 9 bases. The CDR3 has 15 residues. The V segment lost 3 bases and the J segment 6 bases; nucleotides outside the gene matches: 8. Germline assignment: CDR1 LNHNV and CDR2 YYDKDF (reference sequence). The CDR3 region is CATSRPGTGNHGYTF. CDR3 DNA sequence: TGTGCCACCAGCAGGCCGGGGACAGGGAATCATGGCTACACCTTC.

This clone was seen only a few times. CDR3 protein: CASSFTRGTATNEKLFF. DNA for the CDR3: TGTGCCAGCAGCTTCACCAGGGGGACAGCGACTAATGAAAAACTGTTTTTT. This chain links TRBV7-9 with TRBJ1-4; 7 bases map to TRBD1. The CDR3 is made up of 17 amino acids. Germline V gene data show CDR1 as SEHNR and CDR2 as FQNEAQ (reference sequence). Unmatched junction bases numbered 9, after V lost 3 bases and J lost 2 bases.

This chain joins TRBV6-5 and TRBJ1-2; D gene uncertain. Looked up from germline, CDR1 is MNHEY and CDR2 is SVGAGI. This CDR3 comprises 15 residues. Trimming left V 5 bases short and J 6 bases short, with 19 bases between. In nucleotides, the CDR3 is TGTGCCAGCAGTCCCCGCGACCGCTTCAATGATGGCTACACCTTC. It yields the protein CASSPRDRFNDGYTF.

The chain joins TRBV7-2 to TRBJ2-3; D is unclear. CDR1 SGHTA and CDR2 FQGNSA come from the germline V gene. CDR3 size: 15 residues. Trimming removed 6 bases from V and 1 base from J, with 14 bases in between. This chain's CDR3 is CASRSTSLGTDTQYF. The CDR3 coding sequence is TGTGCCAGCAGGTCTACAAGCCTAGGCACAGATACGCAGTATTTT.

This chain links TRBV7-9 with TRBJ1-6; D remains unclear. The germline gives CDR1 SEHNR, CDR2 FQNEAQ (reference sequence). The CDR3 covers 13 residues. The V gene lost 7 bases and the J gene lost 4 bases, with 8 bases spanning the gap. Here the CDR3 reads CASTGVYNSPLHF. In DNA form, the CDR3 reads TGTGCCAGCACCGGGGTATATAATTCACCCCTCCACTTT. The full variable domain, completed using reference TRBV7-9 and TRBJ1-6, is DTGVSQNPRHKITKRGQNVTFRCDPISEHNRLYWYRQTLGQGPEFLTYFQNEAQLEKSRLLSDRFSAERPKGSFSTLEIQRTEQGDSAMYLCASTGVYNSPLHFGNGTRLTVT.

The J gene is TRBJ2-7, the V gene TRBV5-1; D not resolved. The CDR3 is made up of 13 amino acids. In germline, CDR1 is SGHRS, CDR2 YFSETQ. V was pared by 0 bases and J by 2 bases, with 6 bases between. This CDR3 is CASSLGVAYEQYF. The CDR3 bases are TGCGCCAGCAGCTTGGGAGTAGCCTACGAGCAGTACTTC.